These 31 T cell receptor beta chains came from one sample sequenced in a study of blood T cell repertoires in COVID-19. Profiling relied on immunoSEQ multiplex PCR, and the TCRdb table lists in-frame clones only, not all of them. The data contain some 110,000 clones, around four fifths of them singletons. The material sequenced was peripheral blood. Receptors were obtained from a man between 65 and 85 years old with active or convalescent COVID-19.

This chain connects TRBV11-2 to TRBJ1-3; the D gene is possibly TRBD1 (6 bases). Germline lookup yields CDR1 SGHAT and CDR2 FQNNGV. Between the trimmed V and J ends, which lost 1 base and 6 bases, there was a span of 16 bases. The CDR3 extends over 16 amino acids. CDR3 coding DNA: TGTGCCAGCAGCTTAGCTAGTGGGGACAACAAAAACACCATATATTTT. It is translated as CASSLASGDNKNTIYF.

Notes on this clone: The sample contains more than one DNA sequence encoding this CDR3. V is TRBV18 and J is TRBJ1-2, with 9 bases matching TRBD1. The V gene end was trimmed by 4 bases and the J gene end by 6 bases; junction bases not matched to a gene: 0. In germline, CDR1 is KGHSH, CDR2 LQKENI. There are 12 residues in the CDR3. CDR3 amino acids: CASSRQGDGYTF. The CDR3 bases are TGTGCCAGCTCACGACAGGGGGATGGCTACACCTTC.

The genes are TRBV7-8 and TRBJ2-4; 8 bases align to TRBD1. This CDR3 has 15 amino acids. V lost 4 bases to trimming and J lost 6 bases; unmatched junction nucleotides: 8. Germline V CDR1 and CDR2: SGHVS, FQNEAQ. CDR3 nucleotides: TGTGCCAGCAGCTACTCGACAGGGGCTGGAAACATTCAGTACTTC. It codes for CASSYSTGAGNIQYF.

In its sample, this clone was seen a few times. The rearrangement uses TRBV28 and TRBJ2-7; a weak D match, TRBD2 (5 bases). V was cut by 4 bases and J by 0 bases, with 13 bases left in between. CDR1 MDHEN and CDR2 SYDVKM come from the germline V gene. CDR3 size: 15 residues. The CDR3 DNA reads as TGTGCCAGCAGTTCGGCGGAGGAGAGCTCCTACGAGCAGTACTTC. This codes for CASSSAEESSYEQYF. Complete variable domain (other parts from reference TRBV28 and TRBJ2-7): DVKVTQSSRYLVKRTGEKVFLECVQDMDHENMFWYRQDPGLGLRLIYFSYDVKMKEKGDIPEGYSVSREKKERFSLILESASTNQTSMYLCASSSAEESSYEQYFGPGTRLTVT.

This rearrangement joins TRBV7-3 to TRBJ2-7; 9 bases fit TRBD1. V shed 5 bases and J 6 bases; nucleotides not matched to a gene: 5. Germline assignment: CDR1 SGHTA and CDR2 FQGTGA. The CDR3 loop spans 13 amino acids. DNA of the CDR3: TGTGCCAGCAGCGCGGGACAGGGATCCGAGCAGTACTTC. Amino acid sequence: CASSAGQGSEQYF. The full variable domain, completed using reference TRBV7-3 and TRBJ2-7, is GAGVSQTPSNKVTEKGKYVELRCDPISGHTALYWYRQSLGQGPEFLIYFQGTGAADDSGLPNDRFFAVRPEGSVSTLKIQRTERGDSAVYLCASSAGQGSEQYFGPGTRLTVT.

The V and J genes are TRBV6-1 and TRBJ1-5; 8 bases agree with TRBD1. CDR1 and CDR2 (germline): MNHNS, SASEGT. V trimming: 2 bases; J trimming: 1 base; junction bases outside the gene matches: 4. CDR3 length: 16 residues. The CDR3 is CASSELGQVSNQPQHF. The CDR3 DNA is TGTGCCAGCAGTGAACTGGGACAGGTCAGCAATCAGCCCCAGCATTTT.

V gene TRBV27 combines with J gene TRBJ2-7; 10 bases agree with TRBD1. The J segment lost 9 bases and the V segment lost 6 bases, leaving 11 bases of the junction unmatched. Germline CDR1 MNHEY, CDR2 SMNVEV (reference sequence). The CDR3 sequence is 14 residues long. The CDR3 sequence: CASRNRDRGVWQYF. The CDR3 coding sequence is TGTGCCAGCAGAAACCGGGACAGGGGTGTTTGGCAGTACTTC.

This clone was observed a single time. The chain employs TRBV11-3 and TRBJ1-2; TRBD1 matches at 7 bases. This CDR3 has 15 residues. CDR1 is SGHNT, CDR2 YENEEA, per germline. V trimming: 2 bases; J trimming: 6 bases; junction bases outside the gene matches: 9. The CDR3: CASSLRRTGVDGYTF. The CDR3 nucleotides are TGTGCCAGCAGCTTACGGAGAACAGGGGTAGATGGCTACACCTTC.

The chain carries TRBV19 and TRBJ1-5; TRBD1 matches 9 bases. This CDR3 comprises 14 residues. Germline assignment: CDR1 LNHDA and CDR2 SQIVND (reference sequence). The V and J ends lost 6 bases and 7 bases, in that order; junction bases with no gene match: 7. This chain's CDR3 is CASRPGQGGQPQHF. The CDR3 region has the DNA TGTGCCAGTAGGCCGGGACAGGGTGGGCAGCCCCAGCATTTT.

This chain uses TRBV30 with TRBJ1-2; D ambiguous. Germline CDR1 GTSNPN, CDR2 SVGIG (reference sequence). The CDR3 contains 13 residues. The V end was cut by 5 bases, the J end by 6 bases, with 16 bases between. The DNA for the CDR3 is TGTGCCTGGGGACCCCGGGGTCTGGATGGCTACACCTTC. Translating gives CAWGPRGLDGYTF.

This clone was found a few times. This rearrangement joins TRBV4-2 to TRBJ1-5; no firm D call. Germline values: CDR1 LGHNA, CDR2 YNFKEQ. Trimming took off 0 bases at V and 5 bases at J, with 11 bases between the two ends. CDR3 size: 15 residues. CDR3 in DNA: TGTGCCAGCAGCCAAGATCGCACAGTTGATCAGCCCCAGCATTTT. It codes for CASSQDRTVDQPQHF.

This rearrangement joins TRBV6-2 or TRBV6-3 to TRBJ2-7; D gene ambiguous. Between the trimmed V and J ends, which lost 6 bases and 2 bases, there was a span of 8 bases. CDR1 MNHEY and CDR2 SVGEGT come from the germline V gene. The CDR3 length is 12 residues. The CDR3 DNA is TGTGCCAGCAGCCCTTTCGCCTACGAGCAGTACTTC. It specifies CASSPFAYEQYF.

The rearrangement links TRBV2 to TRBJ2-7; 11 nucleotides agree with TRBD1. The CDR3 is made up of 15 amino acids. The trim removed 4 bases at V and 7 bases at J, leaving 9 bases unmatched. Germline loops: CDR1 SNHLY, CDR2 FYNNEI. CDR3 in DNA: TGTGCCAGCAGTGGGGACAGGGGGGCTGTCGAGGAGCAGTACTTC. It is translated as CASSGDRGAVEEQYF.

The chain couples TRBV30 to TRBJ2-3; 8 bases fit TRBD2. The V and J ends lost 0 bases and 5 bases, in that order; junction bases with no gene match: 7. The CDR3 sequence is 15 residues long. Germline V gene sequence: CDR1 GTSNPN, CDR2 SVGIG (reference sequence). CDR3 sequence (DNA): TGTGCCTGGAGTGTACACGGGGGGGCAAGAGATACGCAGTATTTT. It is translated as CAWSVHGGARDTQYF.

This clone was seen only once. This chain joins TRBV14 and TRBJ1-1, with TRBD1 identical over 9 bases. Germline V gene lookup returns CDR1 SGHDN and CDR2 FVKESK. J lost 4 bases, V lost 0 bases, and 18 bases had no gene match. The CDR3 consists of 20 residues. This chain's CDR3 is CASSQDRDRVFSAGSTEAFF. The DNA for the CDR3 is TGTGCCAGCAGCCAAGACCGGGACAGGGTATTTTCCGCCGGTTCCACTGAAGCTTTCTTT.

The V and J genes are TRBV20-1 and TRBJ1-2, with 8 nucleotides matching TRBD1. There are 11 residues in the CDR3. CDR1 is DFQATT and CDR2 is SNEGSKA in the germline V gene (reference sequence). The CDR3 sequence is CKTGAQHGYTF. The CDR3 nucleotides are TGCAAGACAGGGGCTCAACATGGCTACACCTTC.

A single count supports this clone. V gene TRBV19 combines with J gene TRBJ1-1; 9 nucleotides align to TRBD1. With 3 bases clipped from V and 6 bases from J, the junction kept 5 bases outside the gene matches. Germline V gene lookup returns CDR1 LNHDA and CDR2 SQIVND (reference sequence). This CDR3 contains 14 residues. CDR3 nucleotides: TGTGCCAGTAGTATGGGGACAGGGTTGTCTGAAGCTTTCTTT. It is translated as CASSMGTGLSEAFF.

The rearrangement uses TRBV3-1 (or the pseudogene TRBV3-2) and TRBJ1-1; 11 bases fit TRBD1. The CDR3 is 16 residues long. Germline-derived CDR1 and CDR2 are LGHDT and YNNKEL (reference sequence). J gave up 5 bases and V 2 bases, and 7 bases lay outside the gene matches. The CDR3 reads CASSQTPGTGGTEAFF. The CDR3 DNA sequence: TGTGCCAGCAGCCAAACCCCGGGGACAGGGGGGACTGAAGCTTTCTTT.

The chain has TRBV30 and TRBJ1-2; 8 nucleotides match TRBD1. The V segment lost 5 bases and the J segment 7 bases; nucleotides outside the gene matches: 15. The CDR3 is 15 residues long. Germline V gene lookup returns CDR1 GTSNPN and CDR2 SVGIG (reference sequence). The DNA of the CDR3 is TGTGCCTGGCTGAACGAAAGGACAGGGCACGGTGGCTACACCTTC. It yields the protein CAWLNERTGHGGYTF.

The chain employs TRBV10-3 and TRBJ2-1; TRBD2 matches 13 bases. The CDR3 covers 18 residues. With V trimmed by 4 bases and J by 0 bases, 6 bases remained unmatched. The V gene's germline CDR1 is ENHRY and CDR2 SYGVKD. The chain's CDR3 is CAISAGTSGVSSYNEQFF. CDR3 sequence (DNA): TGTGCCATCAGTGCCGGGACTAGCGGGGTCAGCTCCTACAATGAGCAGTTCTTC.

The genes are TRBV7-9 and TRBJ1-1, with 11 positions matching TRBD1. The junction had 10 bases not matched to a gene; V was cut back by 5 bases and J by 5 bases. The CDR3 is 16 amino acids. CDR1 SEHNR and CDR2 FQNEAQ come from the germline V gene (reference sequence). CDR3 nucleotides: TGTGCCAGCAGCGCCTCCCCCGGGACAGGGGGGACTGAAGCTTTCTTT. Translating gives CASSASPGTGGTEAFF. The full variable domain, rest sourced from reference TRBV7-9 and TRBJ1-1, is DTGVSQNPRHKITKRGQNVTFRCDPISEHNRLYWYRQTLGQGPEFLTYFQNEAQLEKSRLLSDRFSAERPKGSFSTLEIQRTEQGDSAMYLCASSASPGTGGTEAFFGQGTRLTVV.

The chain combines TRBV3-1 (or the pseudogene TRBV3-2) with TRBJ1-2; 8 bases align to TRBD1. Germline lookup yields CDR1 LGHDT and CDR2 YNNKEL (reference sequence). This CDR3 region has 15 residues. Trimming removed 5 bases from V and 2 bases from J; junction bases left unmatched: 7. The CDR3 reads CASSYLGQGNYGYTF. The CDR3 DNA reads TGTGCCAGCAGCTACCTCGGACAGGGCAACTATGGCTACACCTTC.

This chain joins TRBV5-4 and TRBJ2-7; 10 bases match TRBD2. The ends lost 3 bases at V and 5 bases at J; junction bases unmatched: 14. CDR1 and CDR2 (germline): SGHNT, YYREEE (reference sequence). The CDR3 totals 17 residues. CDR3 bases: TGTGCCAGCAGCTCCCGGGAGGCTAGCGGGGGTGGCCACGAGCAGTACTTC. Amino acid sequence: CASSSREASGGGHEQYF.

The V call is TRBV10-3, the J call TRBJ2-1; 7 bases align to TRBD2. Germline CDR1 is ENHRY and CDR2 is SYGVKD. After removal of 0 bases from V and 4 bases from J, the junction contained 3 bases not matched to a gene. The length of the CDR3 is 15 residues. The CDR3 DNA is TGTGCCATCAGTGAGTCGGCGGGGGAGTACAATGAGCAGTTCTTC. Protein sequence: CAISESAGEYNEQFF.

The V call is TRBV7-3, the J call TRBJ2-3; no clear D. CDR1 is SGHTA, CDR2 FQGTGA, per germline. The V gene lost 1 base and the J gene lost 4 bases, with 9 bases spanning the gap. The CDR3 is made up of 14 amino acids. This chain's CDR3 is CASSLISASDTQYF. The CDR3 coding sequence is TGTGCCAGCAGCTTAATCAGCGCCTCAGATACGCAGTATTTT.

The chain joins TRBV3-1 (or the pseudogene TRBV3-2) to TRBJ1-4; D is unclear. The V gene lost 1 base and the J gene lost 7 bases, with 4 bases spanning the gap. The CDR3 spans 12 residues. The germline V gene encodes CDR1 LGHDT and CDR2 YNNKEL (reference sequence). The DNA of the CDR3 is TGTGCCAGCAGCCAAGCGGGTGAAAAACTGTTTTTT. Residues: CASSQAGEKLFF.

This clone turned up a few times. The chain links TRBV6-6 to TRBJ1-2; 9 bases map to TRBD1. The CDR3 is 15 residues long. With V trimmed by 5 bases and J by 3 bases, 7 bases remained unmatched. CDR1 is MNHNY, CDR2 SVGAGI, per germline (reference sequence). For the CDR3, the DNA is TGTGCCAGCAGTAGTCCGACAGGGGGATACTATGGCTACACCTTC. This codes for CASSSPTGGYYGYTF.

This clone was recorded once. The genes are TRBV15 and TRBJ2-7; 7 nucleotides match TRBD1. The CDR3 loop spans 17 amino acids. CDR1 is LNHNV and CDR2 is YYDKDF in the germline V gene (reference sequence). V was clipped by 0 bases and J by 5 bases; unmatched bases: 13. CDR3 residues: CATSRDWAGTAIDEQYF. The CDR3 nucleotides read TGTGCCACCAGCAGAGATTGGGCCGGGACAGCCATCGACGAGCAGTACTTC.

For this clone: The same CDR3 is also encoded by other DNA sequences in this sample. This sequence joins TRBV19 and TRBJ2-6; D is perhaps TRBD1 (6 bases). The CDR3 sequence is 15 residues long. Germline assignment: CDR1 LNHDA and CDR2 SQIVND (reference sequence). Trimming cost V 6 bases and J 3 bases, with 12 bases left between them. In nucleotides, the CDR3 is TGTGCCAGTAGACGACAGGCTTATGGGGCCAACGTCCTGACTTTC. This sequence encodes CASRRQAYGANVLTF.

The chain combines TRBV4-1 with TRBJ2-3; 10 nucleotides align to TRBD1. The CDR3 sequence is 14 residues long. J gave up 6 bases and V 5 bases, and 5 bases lay outside the gene matches. The germline CDR1 and CDR2 sequences are MGHRA and YSYEKL. DNA of the CDR3: TGCGCCAGCAGCTACCGGGGACAGGGGGATACGCAGTATTTT. Translating it yields CASSYRGQGDTQYF.

The CDR3 spells CASSGGYSNQPQHF. The CDR3 nucleotides read TGTGCCAGCAGTGGAGGTTATAGCAATCAGCCCCAGCATTTT. The gene calls are TRBV2 and TRBJ1-5; D is uncertain. Germline-derived CDR1 and CDR2 are SNHLY and FYNNEI. V was cut by 4 bases and J by 0 bases, with 7 bases left in between. The CDR3 sequence is 14 residues long.